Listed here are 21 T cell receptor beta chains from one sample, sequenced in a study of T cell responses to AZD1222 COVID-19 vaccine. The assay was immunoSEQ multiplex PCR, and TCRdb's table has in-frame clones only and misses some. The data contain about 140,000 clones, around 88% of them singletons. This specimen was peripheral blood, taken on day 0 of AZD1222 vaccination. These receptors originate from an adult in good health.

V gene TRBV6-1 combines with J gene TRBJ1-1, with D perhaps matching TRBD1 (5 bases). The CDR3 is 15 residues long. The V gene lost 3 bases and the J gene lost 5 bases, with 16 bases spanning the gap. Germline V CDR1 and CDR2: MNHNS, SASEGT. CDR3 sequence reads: CASSDLAGGVTEAFF. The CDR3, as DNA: TGTGCCAGCAGTGACCTCGCGGGGGGGGTAACTGAAGCTTTCTTT.

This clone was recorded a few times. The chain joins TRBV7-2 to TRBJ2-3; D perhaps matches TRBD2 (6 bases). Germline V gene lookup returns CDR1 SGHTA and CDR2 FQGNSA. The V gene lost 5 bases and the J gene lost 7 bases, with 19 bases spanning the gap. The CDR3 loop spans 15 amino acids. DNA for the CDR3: TGTGCCAGCAGCCCTGGGGGGTGGTTGGTTCATACGCAGTATTTT. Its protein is CASSPGGWLVHTQYF.

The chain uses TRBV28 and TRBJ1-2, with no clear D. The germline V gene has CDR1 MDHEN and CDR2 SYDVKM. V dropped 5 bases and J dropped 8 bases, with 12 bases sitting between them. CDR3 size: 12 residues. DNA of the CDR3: TGTGCCAGCAGTCCCCTCAACCGGGGCTACACCTTC. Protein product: CASSPLNRGYTF.

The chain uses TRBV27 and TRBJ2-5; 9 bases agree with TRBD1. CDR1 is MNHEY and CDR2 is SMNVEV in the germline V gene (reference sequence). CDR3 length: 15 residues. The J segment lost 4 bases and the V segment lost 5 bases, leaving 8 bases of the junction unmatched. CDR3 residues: CASSAYRGQAETQYF. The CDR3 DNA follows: TGTGCCAGCAGTGCATACAGGGGGCAGGCAGAGACCCAGTACTTC.

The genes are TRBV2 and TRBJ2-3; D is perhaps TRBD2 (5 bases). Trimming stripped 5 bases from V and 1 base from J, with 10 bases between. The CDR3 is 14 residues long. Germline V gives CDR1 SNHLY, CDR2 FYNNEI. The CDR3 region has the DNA TGTGCCAGCAGTAGTGGGAGCCGCACAGATACGCAGTATTTT. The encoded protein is CASSSGSRTDTQYF. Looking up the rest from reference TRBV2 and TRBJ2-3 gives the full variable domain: EPEVTQTPSHQVTQMGQEVILRCVPISNHLYFYWYRQILGQKVEFLVSFYNNEISEKSEIFDDQFSVERPDGSNFTLKIRSTKLEDSAMYFCASSSGSRTDTQYFGPGTRLTVL.

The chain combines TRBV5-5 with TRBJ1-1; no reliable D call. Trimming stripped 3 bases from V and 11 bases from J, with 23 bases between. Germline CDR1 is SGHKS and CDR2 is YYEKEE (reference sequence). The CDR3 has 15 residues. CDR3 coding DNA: TGTGCCAGCAGCTCTCTCTTCCGGGAGAAAGGGTACGCTTTCTTT. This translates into CASSSLFREKGYAFF.

The CDR3 sequence is CASSLGTLWGTEAFF. In DNA form, the CDR3 reads TGTGCCAGCAGCTTGGGGACCCTTTGGGGGACTGAAGCTTTCTTT. The V call is TRBV5-8, the J call TRBJ1-1, with D maybe TRBD1 (5 bases). V was shortened by 0 bases and J by 5 bases, with 14 bases between the two germline ends. CDR1 is SGHTS and CDR2 is YDEGEE in the germline V gene. This CDR3 contains 15 residues.

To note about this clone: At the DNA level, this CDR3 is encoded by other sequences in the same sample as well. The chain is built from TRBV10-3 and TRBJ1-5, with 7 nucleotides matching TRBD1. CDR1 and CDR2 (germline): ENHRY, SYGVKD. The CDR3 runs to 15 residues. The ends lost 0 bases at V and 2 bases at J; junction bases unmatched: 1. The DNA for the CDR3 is TGTGCCATCAGTGAGTCTGGACAGGGCAATCAGCCCCAGCATTTT. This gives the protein CAISESGQGNQPQHF.

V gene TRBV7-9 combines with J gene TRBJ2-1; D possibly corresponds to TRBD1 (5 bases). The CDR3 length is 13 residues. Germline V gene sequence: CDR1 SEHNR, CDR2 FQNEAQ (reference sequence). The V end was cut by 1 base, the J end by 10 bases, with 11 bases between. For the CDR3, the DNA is TGTGCCAGCAGCTTAGTATGGGGCAGCGAGCAGTTCTTC. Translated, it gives CASSLVWGSEQFF.

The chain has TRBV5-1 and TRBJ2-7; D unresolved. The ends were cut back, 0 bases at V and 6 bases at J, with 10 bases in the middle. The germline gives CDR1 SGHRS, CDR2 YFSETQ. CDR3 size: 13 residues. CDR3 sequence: CASSLASLREQYF. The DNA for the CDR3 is TGCGCCAGCAGCTTGGCCAGCCTCCGCGAGCAGTACTTC. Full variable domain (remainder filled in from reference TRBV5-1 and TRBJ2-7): KAGVTQTPRYLIKTRGQQVTLSCSPISGHRSVSWYQQTPGQGLQFLFEYFSETQRNKGNFPGRFSGRQFSNSRSEMNVSTLELGDSALYLCASSLASLREQYFGPGTRLTVT.

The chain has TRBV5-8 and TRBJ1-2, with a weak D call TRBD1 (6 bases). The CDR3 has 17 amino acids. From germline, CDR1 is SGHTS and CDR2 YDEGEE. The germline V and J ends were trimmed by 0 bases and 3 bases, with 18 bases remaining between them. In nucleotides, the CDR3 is TGTGCCAGCAGCTTGGAAGTGGGCAGGGGAGACCACTATGGCTACACCTTC. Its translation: CASSLEVGRGDHYGYTF.

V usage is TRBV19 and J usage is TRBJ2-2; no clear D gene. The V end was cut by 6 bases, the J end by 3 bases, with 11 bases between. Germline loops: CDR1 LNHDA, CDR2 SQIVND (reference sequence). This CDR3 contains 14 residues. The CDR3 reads CASSDRLDTGELFF. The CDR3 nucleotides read TGTGCCAGTAGCGATCGCCTAGACACCGGGGAGCTGTTTTTT.

The CDR3 here is CASSSGQGPYEQYF. CDR3 bases: TGTGCCAGCAGCTCTGGACAGGGCCCTTACGAGCAGTACTTC. V usage is TRBV7-8 and J usage is TRBJ2-7; 8 bases fit TRBD1. CDR1 and CDR2 (germline): SGHVS, FQNEAQ. The CDR3 has 14 residues. V shed 4 bases, J shed 4 bases, and the junction held 6 bases outside the gene matches.

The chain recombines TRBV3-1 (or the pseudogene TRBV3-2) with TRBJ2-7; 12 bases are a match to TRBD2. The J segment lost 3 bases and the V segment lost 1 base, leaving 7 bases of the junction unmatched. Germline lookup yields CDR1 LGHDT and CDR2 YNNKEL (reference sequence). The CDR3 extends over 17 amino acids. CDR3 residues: CASSQGALAGGGYEQYF. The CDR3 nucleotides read TGTGCCAGCAGCCAAGGTGCGCTAGCGGGGGGGGGCTACGAGCAGTACTTC.

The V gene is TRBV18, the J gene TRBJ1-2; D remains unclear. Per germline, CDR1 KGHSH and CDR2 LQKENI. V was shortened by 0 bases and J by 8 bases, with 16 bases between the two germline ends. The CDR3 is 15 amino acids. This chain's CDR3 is CASSPPSVPAGGYTF. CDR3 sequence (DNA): TGTGCCAGCTCACCACCGTCGGTCCCGGCGGGAGGCTACACCTTC.

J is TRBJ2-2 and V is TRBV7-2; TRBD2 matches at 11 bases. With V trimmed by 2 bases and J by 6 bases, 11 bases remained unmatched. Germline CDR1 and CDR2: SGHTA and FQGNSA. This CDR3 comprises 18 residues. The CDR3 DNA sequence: TGTGCCAGCAGCTTACACCAACTAGCGGGGGAAATTCCCGGGGAGCTGTTTTTT. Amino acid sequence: CASSLHQLAGEIPGELFF.

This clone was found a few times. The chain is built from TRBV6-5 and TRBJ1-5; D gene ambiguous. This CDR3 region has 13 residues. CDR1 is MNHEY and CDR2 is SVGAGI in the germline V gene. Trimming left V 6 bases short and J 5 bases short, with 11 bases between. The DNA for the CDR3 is TGTGCCAGCAGCCCATATCGCGATCAGCCCCAGCATTTT. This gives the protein CASSPYRDQPQHF.

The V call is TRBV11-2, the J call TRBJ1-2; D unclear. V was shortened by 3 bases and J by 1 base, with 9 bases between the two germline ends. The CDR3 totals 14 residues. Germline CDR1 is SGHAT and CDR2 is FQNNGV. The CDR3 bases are TGTGCCAGCAGCTTCTCCCCAGATAACTATGGCTACACCTTC. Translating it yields CASSFSPDNYGYTF. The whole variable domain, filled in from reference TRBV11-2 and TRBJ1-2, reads EAGVAQSPRYKIIEKRQSVAFWCNPISGHATLYWYQQILGQGPKLLIQFQNNGVVDDSQLPKDRFSAERLKGVDSTLKIQPAKLEDSAVYLCASSFSPDNYGYTFGSGTRLTVV.

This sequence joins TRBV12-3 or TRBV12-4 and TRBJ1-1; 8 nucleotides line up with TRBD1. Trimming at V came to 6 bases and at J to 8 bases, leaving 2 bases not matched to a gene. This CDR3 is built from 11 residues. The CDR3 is CASSRTGEAFF. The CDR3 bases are TGTGCCAGCAGCAGGACAGGGGAAGCTTTCTTT.

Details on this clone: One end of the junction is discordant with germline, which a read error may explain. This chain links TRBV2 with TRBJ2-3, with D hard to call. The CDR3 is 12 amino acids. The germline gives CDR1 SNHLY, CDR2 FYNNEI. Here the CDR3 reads CASREAIDTQYF. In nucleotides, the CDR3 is TGTGCCAGCAGAGAAGCTATAGATACGCAGTATTTT.

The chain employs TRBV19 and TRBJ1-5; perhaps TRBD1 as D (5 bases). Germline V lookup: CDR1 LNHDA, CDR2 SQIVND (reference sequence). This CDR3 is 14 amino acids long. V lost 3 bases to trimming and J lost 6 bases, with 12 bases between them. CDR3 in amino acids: CASSIGGASQPQHF. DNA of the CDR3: TGTGCCAGTAGTATCGGAGGGGCGAGTCAGCCCCAGCATTTT.